One and the same sample provided the 18 T cell receptor beta chains below, sequenced in a study of technical replicates of blood from several donors. Libraries were prepared by immunoSEQ multiplex PCR; TCRdb keeps only in-frame clonotypes and omits some of them. The top ten hold roughly 0.4% of the sample, which has around 72,000 clones, 91% seen once. Sequenced: T cells isolated from PBMCs. The receptors shown here come from a human donor in good health. Some clones in this sample may be carry-over from other donors' samples.

This clone was detected only once. The chain links TRBV14 to TRBJ2-2, with D possibly matching TRBD2 (7 bases). V dropped 4 bases and J dropped 4 bases, with 25 bases sitting between them. This CDR3 comprises 19 residues. Germline V gene data show CDR1 as SGHDN and CDR2 as FVKESK. CDR3 sequence: CASSPHRGGLLLVTGELFF. DNA of the CDR3: TGTGCCAGCAGCCCGCATAGGGGGGGTCTGCTCCTAGTCACCGGGGAGCTGTTTTTT. Based on the CDR3 plus reference TRBV14 and TRBJ2-2, the full variable domain is EAGVTQFPSHSVIEKGQTVTLRCDPISGHDNLYWYRRVMGKEIKFLLHFVKESKQDESGMPNNRFLAERTGGTYSTLKVQPAELEDSGVYFCASSPHRGGLLLVTGELFFGEGSRLTVL.

The gene calls are TRBV30 and TRBJ2-5; D unresolved. The V gene's germline CDR1 is GTSNPN and CDR2 SVGIG (reference sequence). Trimming pared 1 base from V and 4 bases from J, leaving 10 bases between. The CDR3 has 13 amino acids. In DNA form, the CDR3 reads TGTGCCTGGAGTGGTACTCTCCCAGAGACCCAGTACTTC. Encoded protein: CAWSGTLPETQYF.

The V call is TRBV5-5, the J call TRBJ2-7, with TRBD2 as a possible D gene (5 bases). CDR3 length equals 16 residues. Per germline, CDR1 SGHKS and CDR2 YYEKEE (reference sequence). Trimming removed 2 bases from V and 3 bases from J, with 18 bases in between. In DNA form, the CDR3 reads TGTGCCAGCAGCTTAATAACTAGAATAAAAGACTACGAGCAGTACTTC. As protein: CASSLITRIKDYEQYF.

This chain's CDR3 is CASSRGRPYGYTF. DNA of the CDR3: TGTGCCAGCAGCCGAGGGCGTCCCTATGGCTACACCTTC. This rearrangement joins TRBV11-2 to TRBJ1-2; D call uncertain. The V end was cut by 5 bases, the J end by 4 bases, with 11 bases between. Germline loops: CDR1 SGHAT, CDR2 FQNNGV. The CDR3 totals 13 residues. Looking up the rest from reference TRBV11-2 and TRBJ1-2 gives the full variable domain: EAGVAQSPRYKIIEKRQSVAFWCNPISGHATLYWYQQILGQGPKLLIQFQNNGVVDDSQLPKDRFSAERLKGVDSTLKIQPAKLEDSAVYLCASSRGRPYGYTFGSGTRLTVV.

The rearrangement uses TRBV9 and TRBJ2-5, with TRBD2 identical over 9 bases. CDR1 and CDR2 from the germline V gene are SGDLS and YYNGEE. V dropped 0 bases and J dropped 5; count of bases not matched to a gene: 5. This CDR3 has 15 residues. This CDR3 is CASSVAGGGAETQYF. In nucleotides, the CDR3 is TGTGCCAGCAGCGTAGCGGGCGGGGGGGCGGAGACCCAGTACTTC.

This clone was detected a few times. The chain couples TRBV14 to TRBJ1-1; 7 bases match TRBD1. CDR1 SGHDN and CDR2 FVKESK come from the germline V gene. The CDR3 runs to 13 residues. The V gene end was trimmed by 4 bases and the J gene end by 4 bases; junction bases not matched to a gene: 3. The CDR3 bases are TGTGCCAGCAGCCTACAGGGGTTCACTGAAGCTTTCTTT. It encodes CASSLQGFTEAFF. The complete variable domain, with remaining parts taken from reference TRBV14 and TRBJ1-1, reads EAGVTQFPSHSVIEKGQTVTLRCDPISGHDNLYWYRRVMGKEIKFLLHFVKESKQDESGMPNNRFLAERTGGTYSTLKVQPAELEDSGVYFCASSLQGFTEAFFGQGTRLTVV.

The rearrangement links TRBV6-4 to TRBJ2-3; TRBD2 aligns across 7 bases. CDR1 MRHNA and CDR2 SNTAGT come from the germline V gene. Germline trimming cut 4 bases from V and 2 bases from J; bases unmatched to any gene: 6. The CDR3 sequence is 15 residues long. As DNA, the CDR3 is TGTGCCAGCAGTGTTACTAGCGAACCCACAGATACGCAGTATTTT. Translated: CASSVTSEPTDTQYF.

The chain recombines TRBV29-1 with TRBJ2-2, with D hard to call. The germline gives CDR1 SQVTM, CDR2 ANQGSEA. This CDR3 comprises 12 residues. V was pared by 7 bases and J by 3 bases, with 9 bases between. As DNA, the CDR3 is TGCAGCGCACGAGGTGACACCGGGGAGCTGTTTTTT. It specifies CSARGDTGELFF.

V is TRBV2 and J is TRBJ2-7, with D perhaps matching TRBD1 (6 bases). The germline CDR1 and CDR2 sequences are SNHLY and FYNNEI. The CDR3 length is 13 residues. The V and J ends lost 7 bases and 6 bases respectively, with 16 bases between them. The CDR3 is CASKRQGSGEQYF. The CDR3 coding sequence is TGTGCCAGCAAGAGGCAGGGGTCTGGCGAGCAGTACTTC.

This clone was picked up one time. J is TRBJ2-3 and V is TRBV5-4; D unresolved. The V end lost 0 bases, the J end lost 1 base, and 9 bases lay between the germline ends. CDR3 length equals 15 residues. CDR1 and CDR2 from the germline V gene are SGHNT and YYREEE (reference sequence). The CDR3 protein is CASSLERAGTDTQYF. The DNA of the CDR3 is TGTGCCAGCAGCTTGGAACGTGCGGGCACAGATACGCAGTATTTT.

This clone was seen only a few times. This chain connects TRBV2 to TRBJ2-5; 10 nucleotides agree with TRBD2. V lost 2 bases to trimming and J lost 4 bases; unmatched junction nucleotides: 7. This CDR3 is 16 amino acids long. CDR1 is SNHLY, CDR2 FYNNEI, per germline. The CDR3 spells CASSEPSLAGVETQYF. The CDR3 nucleotides are TGTGCCAGCAGTGAACCTTCCCTAGCGGGAGTAGAGACCCAGTACTTC.

The V call is TRBV29-1, the J call TRBJ2-1; 8 nucleotides line up with TRBD2. With 0 bases clipped from V and 5 bases from J, the junction kept 9 bases outside the gene matches. CDR1 and CDR2 from the germline V gene are SQVTM and ANQGSEA. The CDR3 contains 16 residues. CDR3 amino acids: CSVEEGSSGVDNEQFF. DNA for the CDR3: TGCAGCGTTGAAGAGGGAAGTAGCGGGGTAGACAATGAGCAGTTCTTC.

As DNA, the CDR3 is TGTGCCAGCAGCTTAGTGGGTAGCGGGAGCTACGAGCAGTACTTC. It codes for CASSLVGSGSYEQYF. This chain joins TRBV11-3 and TRBJ2-7; 9 bases match TRBD2. The V gene's germline CDR1 is SGHNT and CDR2 YENEEA. This CDR3 has 15 amino acids. Unmatched junction bases numbered 4, after V lost 1 base and J lost 3 bases. The whole variable domain, remainder taken from reference TRBV11-3 and TRBJ2-7, is EAGVVQSPRYKIIEKKQPVAFWCNPISGHNTLYWYLQNLGQGPELLIRYENEEAVDDSQLPKDRFSAERLKGVDSTLKIQPAELGDSAVYLCASSLVGSGSYEQYFGPGTRLTVT.

The chain combines TRBV4-1 with TRBJ2-5, with D maybe TRBD2 (6 bases). CDR1 is MGHRA and CDR2 is YSYEKL in the germline V gene. V was shortened by 1 base and J by 5 bases, with 11 bases between the two germline ends. The CDR3 contains 14 residues. The DNA of the CDR3 is TGCGCCAGCAGCCAAGGTTGGCTAGCGGAGACCCAGTACTTC. Translation gives CASSQGWLAETQYF.

This clone was seen just once. This chain connects TRBV7-9 to TRBJ2-7; 7 nucleotides match TRBD1. J lost 3 bases, V lost 8 bases, and 7 bases had no gene match. The germline V gene has CDR1 SEHNR and CDR2 FQNEAQ (reference sequence). The CDR3 runs to 13 residues. This chain's CDR3 is CASVRTGGYEQYF. The CDR3 bases are TGTGCCAGCGTTAGGACAGGAGGCTACGAGCAGTACTTC.

The chain joins TRBV28 to TRBJ1-4; D gene ambiguous. The CDR3 extends over 13 amino acids. With 7 bases removed from V and 8 bases from J, the gap between germline ends came to 14 bases. In germline, CDR1 is MDHEN, CDR2 SYDVKM. The CDR3 loop reads CASNLGQNEKLFF. The CDR3 DNA reads as TGTGCCAGCAATCTTGGGCAGAACGAAAAACTGTTTTTT.

This sequence joins TRBV6-5 and TRBJ1-2; 8 bases map to TRBD1. The germline gives CDR1 MNHEY, CDR2 SVGAGI. This CDR3 spans 16 amino acids. V lost 4 bases to trimming and J lost 0 bases; unmatched junction nucleotides: 7. CDR3 sequence reads: CASSSGQELANYGYTF. DNA of the CDR3: TGTGCCAGCAGTTCGGGACAGGAACTCGCTAACTATGGCTACACCTTC.

CDR3 bases: TGTGCCAGCACCTCATCCCATAGAAACACCGGGGAGCTGTTTTTT. It translates to CASTSSHRNTGELFF. V is TRBV28 and J is TRBJ2-2, with unresolved D. V was pared by 7 bases and J by 2 bases, with 14 bases between. The CDR3 spans 15 residues. Looked up from germline, CDR1 is MDHEN and CDR2 is SYDVKM.